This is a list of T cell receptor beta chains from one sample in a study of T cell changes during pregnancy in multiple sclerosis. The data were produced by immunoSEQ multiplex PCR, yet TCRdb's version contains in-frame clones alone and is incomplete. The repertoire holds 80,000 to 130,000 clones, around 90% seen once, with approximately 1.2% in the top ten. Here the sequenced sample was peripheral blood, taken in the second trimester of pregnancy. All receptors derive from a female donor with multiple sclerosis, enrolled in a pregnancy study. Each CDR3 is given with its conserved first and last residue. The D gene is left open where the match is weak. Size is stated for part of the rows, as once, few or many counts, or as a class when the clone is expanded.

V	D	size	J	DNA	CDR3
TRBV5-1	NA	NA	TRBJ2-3	TGCGCCAGCAGCTTGAGGCGGGCGAGCACAGATACGCAGTATTTT	CASSLRRASTDTQYF
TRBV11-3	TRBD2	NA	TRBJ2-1	TGTGCCAGCAGCGGGACTAGCAGTTCCTTTAATGAGCAGTTCTTC	CASSGTSSSFNEQFF
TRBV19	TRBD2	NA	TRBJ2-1	TGTGCCAGTAGTATTCTAGCGGGGGAAAACAATGAGCAGTTCTTC	CASSILAGENNEQFF
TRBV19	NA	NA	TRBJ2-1	TGTGCCAGTAGTATAACGACTAGTGCGGTCAATGAGCAGTTCTTC	CASSITTSAVNEQFF
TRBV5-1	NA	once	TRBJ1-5	TGCGCCAGCAGCTTGAACAGAGATCAGCCCCAGCATTTT	CASSLNRDQPQHF
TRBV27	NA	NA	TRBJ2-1	TGTGCCAGCAATCCCCGAGGCTCCTACAATGAGCAGTTCTTC	CASNPRGSYNEQFF
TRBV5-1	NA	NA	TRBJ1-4	TGCGCCAGCAGCTTACAGGGAGATGGCGATGAAAAACTGTTTTTT	CASSLQGDGDEKLFF
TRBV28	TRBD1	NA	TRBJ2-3	TGTGCCAGCAGTCCTACCCCGGGACAGGGGAGGGATACGCAGTATTTT	CASSPTPGQGRDTQYF
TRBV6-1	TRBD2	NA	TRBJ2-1	TGTGCCAGCAGTGAATTGAGGCGGGAGGGTCATGAGCAGTTCTTC	CASSELRREGHEQFF
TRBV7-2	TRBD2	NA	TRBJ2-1	TGTGCCAGCAAGCTTAGGACTAGCGGGAGGGTTATAGATGAGCAGTTCTTC	CASKLRTSGRVIDEQFF
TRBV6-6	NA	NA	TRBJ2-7	TGTGCCAGCGGATTGGGGGGACGGATCTCCTACGAGCAGTACTTC	CASGLGGRISYEQYF
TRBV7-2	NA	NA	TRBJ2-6	TGTGCCAGCAGCTTCAACAGGGTCTCTGGGGCCAACGTCCTGACTTTC	CASSFNRVSGANVLTF
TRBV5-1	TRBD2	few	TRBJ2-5	TGCGCCAGCAGCTTTGGACTAGCGGGGGAAGAGACCCAGTACTTC	CASSFGLAGEETQYF
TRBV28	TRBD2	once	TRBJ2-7	TGTGCCACCGCCGGGACTAGCGTACCCTACGAGCAGTACTTC	CATAGTSVPYEQYF
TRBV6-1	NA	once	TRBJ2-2	TGTGCCAGCAGTGACTTCACAAGGGGCGCAGACACCGGGGAGCTGTTTTTT	CASSDFTRGADTGELFF
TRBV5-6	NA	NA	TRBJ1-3	TGTGCCAGCAGCTTGGTTGGGGGGTACTCTGGAAACACCATATATTTT	CASSLVGGYSGNTIYF